These 16 T cell receptor beta chains were all obtained from the same sample, sequenced in a study of blood T cells in healthy people across ages. Alongside a J-beta primer mix, a sample-barcoded 5' primer served in a second PCR lasting roughly 6 to 12 cycles. TCRdb reprocessed the 5' RACE reads with MiXCR, giving one entry per CDR3 protein. The data hold 730,000 or so distinct CDR3 sequences, with 40% to 45% observed a single time. Material: blood. The source is a woman aged 55-75 years in good health.

This sequence joins TRBV3-1 and TRBJ1-2; D uncertain. The germline CDR1 and CDR2 sequences are LGHDT and YNNKEL (reference sequence). This CDR3 region has 12 residues. The V gene lost 4 bases and the J gene lost 1 base, with 4 bases spanning the gap. CDR3 region: CASSRGNYGYTF. As DNA, the CDR3 is TGTGCCAGCAGCCGGGGTAACTATGGCTACACCTTC.

This clonotype appeared many times. This chain links TRBV3-1 with TRBJ2-5, with D tentatively TRBD2 (6 bases). Trimming cost V 3 bases and J 5 bases, with 10 bases left between them. The CDR3 is 13 residues long. Germline lookup yields CDR1 LGHDT and CDR2 YNNKEL (reference sequence). CDR3 coding DNA: TGTGCCAGCAGCCAGGAGGGGTCGGAGACCCAGTACTTC. It is translated as CASSQEGSETQYF.

The rearrangement uses TRBV20-1 and TRBJ2-5; TRBD2 agrees at 9 bases. CDR1 is DFQATT, CDR2 SNEGSKA, per germline (reference sequence). J lost 7 bases, V lost 3 bases, and 6 bases had no gene match. CDR3 length: 13 residues. This CDR3 reads CSASSSGTGTQYF. CDR3 nucleotide sequence: TGCAGTGCTAGTTCTAGCGGGACCGGGACCCAGTACTTC.

This clonotype was detected a few times. This chain uses TRBV29-1 with TRBJ1-2; D gene uncertain. The germline V gene has CDR1 SQVTM and CDR2 ANQGSEA. CDR3 length equals 12 residues. Trimming took off 1 base at V and 2 bases at J, with 5 bases between the two ends. The CDR3 nucleotides read TGCAGCGTTGAAGGTCGGAACTATGGCTACACCTTC. As protein: CSVEGRNYGYTF.

The rearrangement joins TRBV7-2 to TRBJ2-7, with D tentatively TRBD1 (5 bases). The CDR3 contains 14 residues. Germline values: CDR1 SGHTA, CDR2 FQGNSA. V shed 1 base and J shed 3 bases, with 10 bases lying between them. For the CDR3, the DNA is TGTGCCAGCAGCTTAGTGACCAGGGACTACGAGCAGTACTTC. This sequence encodes CASSLVTRDYEQYF. Combining the CDR3 with reference TRBV7-2 and TRBJ2-7 gives the whole variable domain GAGVSQSPSNKVTEKGKDVELRCDPISGHTALYWYRQSLGQGLEFLIYFQGNSAPDKSGLPSDRFSAERTGGSVSTLTIQRTQQEDSAVYLCASSLVTRDYEQYFGPGTRLTVT.

There are a few counts of this clonotype. This chain joins TRBV20-1 and TRBJ2-5; TRBD2 matches at 10 bases. Judging by the DNA end, TRBJ2-7 fits better; the J call may be wrong. This CDR3 spans 19 amino acids. Germline V gene sequence: CDR1 DFQATT, CDR2 SNEGSKA (reference sequence). The CDR3 DNA follows: TGCAGTGCTAGAGCTCCGGCTAGCGGGAGATCGCCGGGGTTCTACGAGCAGTACTTC. Translation gives CSARAPASGRSPGFYEQYF.

In this sample, this clonotype turned up a few times. This chain joins TRBV7-2 and TRBJ2-3, with no clear D. CDR1 is SGHTA and CDR2 is FQGNSA in the germline V gene. The CDR3 totals 16 residues. Trimming left V 0 bases short and J 1 base short, with 11 bases between. The CDR3 DNA follows: TGTGCCAGCAGCTTAGCCCCCCTTGACGGCACAGATACGCAGTATTTT. Its protein product is CASSLAPLDGTDTQYF.

The rearrangement joins TRBV7-2 to TRBJ2-7; 9 bases align to TRBD2. CDR1 SGHTA and CDR2 FQGNSA come from the germline V gene. The J segment lost 5 bases and the V segment lost 1 base, leaving 3 bases of the junction unmatched. The CDR3 has 14 amino acids. The CDR3 DNA sequence: TGTGCCAGCAGCTTAGTAGCGGGAGAAAACGAGCAGTACTTC. This translates into CASSLVAGENEQYF. The variable domain in full, completed from reference TRBV7-2 and TRBJ2-7, reads GAGVSQSPSNKVTEKGKDVELRCDPISGHTALYWYRQSLGQGLEFLIYFQGNSAPDKSGLPSDRFSAERTGGSVSTLTIQRTQQEDSAVYLCASSLVAGENEQYFGPGTRLTVT.

In regard to this clonotype: A read error may be the cause here, since a much bigger clone is one base away. The chain recombines TRBV20-1 with TRBJ2-1, with a weak D call TRBD2 (7 bases). This CDR3 comprises 16 residues. V dropped 5 bases and J dropped 5 bases, with 22 bases sitting between them. The germline CDR1 and CDR2 sequences are DFQATT and SNEGSKA (reference sequence). The CDR3 coding sequence is TGCAGTGCTTATCCCACACAGGGAGGGCGAGACAATGAGCAGTTCTTC. Translated: CSAYPTQGGRDNEQFF.

This chain links TRBV7-2 with TRBJ2-7; D is possibly TRBD1 (6 bases). The DNA matches TRBJ2-4 better at its end, which makes the J call doubtful. This CDR3 is built from 13 residues. Germline-derived CDR1 and CDR2 are SGHTA and FQGNSA. In DNA form, the CDR3 reads TGTGCCAGCAGCTCCGGGACATTGAACATTCAGTACTTC. Its protein product is CASSSGTLNIQYF.

The V and J genes are TRBV11-2 and TRBJ2-5; D is perhaps TRBD1 or TRBD2 (7 bases each). Germline values: CDR1 SGHAT, CDR2 FQNNGV. V gave up 5 bases and J gave up 2 bases, with 18 bases separating them. The CDR3 runs 16 residues. The CDR3 DNA sequence: TGTGCCAGCAGCCTCCAGGGGGGGGTTGAGCAAGAGACCCAGTACTTC. It encodes CASSLQGGVEQETQYF.

This sequence joins TRBV7-2 and TRBJ2-7, with 11 bases matching TRBD2. The V segment lost 6 bases and the J segment 2 bases; nucleotides outside the gene matches: 9. The CDR3 loop spans 16 amino acids. Germline CDR1 SGHTA, CDR2 FQGNSA. As DNA, the CDR3 is TGTGCCAGCAGGTCAACTAGCGGGAGAGTCCCCTACGAGCAGTACTTC. This translates into CASRSTSGRVPYEQYF.

The chain employs TRBV6-4 and TRBJ2-3; a possible D gene is TRBD1 (6 bases). Trimming pared 4 bases from V and 2 bases from J, leaving 13 bases between. Germline V gene sequence: CDR1 MRHNA, CDR2 SNTAGT. CDR3 length equals 15 residues. DNA for the CDR3: TGTGCCAGCAGTGGGCAGGGGACGGCCACAGATACGCAGTATTTT. Translation gives CASSGQGTATDTQYF.

This sequence joins TRBV20-1 and TRBJ2-7; the match to TRBD1 covers 8 bases. The CDR3 runs to 14 residues. Looked up from germline, CDR1 is DFQATT and CDR2 is SNEGSKA (reference sequence). After removal of 6 bases from V and 5 bases from J, the junction contained 12 bases not matched to a gene. The DNA for the CDR3 is TGCAGTGCAACCGCAGGGGGCTCCGAAGACGAGCAGTACTTC. It codes for CSATAGGSEDEQYF.

The chain is built from TRBV12-3 or TRBV12-4 and TRBJ1-6; TRBD1 might be the D (6 bases). Trimming removed 7 bases at V and 5 bases at J, with 18 bases between. This CDR3 region has 16 residues. Here the CDR3 reads CASTLMGQGNNSPLHF. In nucleotides, the CDR3 is TGTGCCAGCACCTTAATGGGACAAGGCAATAATTCACCCCTCCACTTT.

V usage is TRBV7-3 and J usage is TRBJ2-5; 8 positions match TRBD2. Germline V gives CDR1 SGHTA, CDR2 FQGTGA. V shed 0 bases and J 0 bases; nucleotides not matched to a gene: 9. The CDR3 sequence is 18 residues long. The DNA for the CDR3 is TGTGCCAGCAGCTTAACTAGCGGGAATGTTAGGGACCAAGAGACCCAGTACTTC. Amino acids: CASSLTSGNVRDQETQYF. Based on the CDR3 plus reference TRBV7-3 and TRBJ2-5, the full variable domain is GAGVSQTPSNKVTEKGKYVELRCDPISGHTALYWYRQSLGQGPEFLIYFQGTGAADDSGLPNDRFFAVRPEGSVSTLKIQRTERGDSAVYLCASSLTSGNVRDQETQYFGPGTRLLVL.